This TCR beta chain originates from a study of blood T cell repertoires in COVID-19. Study-level background: Donors in the United States, Italy and Spain gave samples during acute or convalescent COVID-19.

V was pared by 2 bases and J by 9 bases, with 14 bases between. The CDR3 runs 15 residues. Germline values: CDR1 WSHSY, CDR2 SAAADI. Libraries were prepared by immunoSEQ multiplex PCR; TCRdb keeps only in-frame clonotypes and omits some of them. This table holds fewer than 450,000 clones, roughly 88% found once. Ages ranged from 18 to 89 years, with residence in some 25 US areas. The clonotype originates from a man younger than 35 who had recovered from COVID-19. J is TRBJ1-6 and V is TRBV10-2; D possibly corresponds to TRBD1 (5 bases). Sequencing was carried out using PBMCs or T cells enriched from blood (not recorded which). CDR3 sequence reads: CASSEPTVIGSPLHF. As DNA, the CDR3 is TGCGCCAGCAGTGAGCCGACAGTAATCGGTTCACCCCTCCACTTT.